This TCR beta chain originates from a study of T cells in Graves' hyperthyroidism and ophthalmopathy. A word on this clonotype: The junction differs from germline at one of its ends, possibly a read error.

The germline CDR1 and CDR2 sequences are SGHAT and FQNNGV. CDR3 length: 14 amino acids. Amplified TCR beta CDR3 regions came from RNA transcripts. Using the HTBI primer set, a first-round RT-PCR was run on the TCR CDR3. TCRdb recomputed calls from the multiplex PCR reads with MiXCR, one row per CDR3 protein. In the table there are more than 450,000 distinct CDR3 sequences, less than 20% of which are singletons. This sequence originates from a man aged 35 to 55 with Graves' ophthalmopathy. The sequenced material came from blood. This chain uses TRBV11-2 with TRBJ2-5; tentatively, D is TRBD1 (5 bases). CDR3 bases: TGTGCCAGCAACAATGGTGGCAGGGAAGAGACCCAGTGCTTC. Protein product: CASNNGGREETQCF.